Below, 8 T cell receptor beta chains from the same sample are listed, as sequenced in a study of PD-1 blockade in classical Hodgkin lymphoma. Time point given: cycle 4 day 1 (C4D1), after around six weeks of nivolumab. The patients all showed relapse after autologous stem cell transplantation, while their brentuximab vedotin exposure varied. Some clones are missing from TCRdb's copy, which holds only in-frame ones; the method was immunoSEQ multiplex PCR. The data contain around 50,000 clones, around 74% of them singletons. The sample consisted of peripheral blood mononuclear cells (PBMCs), taken before the fourth cycle of nivolumab. The origin of the receptors is a human donor with classical Hodgkin lymphoma.

V is TRBV7-6 and J is TRBJ1-1; D is unresolved. V was pared by 4 bases and J by 4 bases, with 10 bases between. The CDR3 extends over 13 amino acids. Germline V gives CDR1 SGHVS, CDR2 FNYEAQ. CDR3 residues: CASSSYRSTEAFF. CDR3 DNA: TGTGCCAGCAGCTCCTATCGTTCCACTGAAGCTTTCTTT.

As regards this clone: A read error may account for a junction end that differs from germline. CDR3 amino acids: CSVEFQGPHF. The CDR3 nucleotides read TGCAGCGTTGAGTTCCAGGGGCCTCACTTC. The chain joins TRBV29-1 to TRBJ2-4; D is possibly TRBD1 (6 bases). This CDR3 contains 10 residues. Per the germline V gene, CDR1 is SQVTM and CDR2 is ANQGSEA.

This chain connects TRBV28 to TRBJ1-2, with D possibly matching TRBD1 (6 bases). Deletions cut 3 bases from V and 0 bases from J, with 17 bases between. The germline V gene encodes CDR1 MDHEN and CDR2 SYDVKM. This CDR3 is built from 17 residues. CDR3 region: CASSFDRPGRANYGYTF. Here the CDR3 DNA reads TGTGCCAGCAGTTTTGACAGGCCAGGTCGGGCTAACTATGGCTACACCTTC.

The chain is built from TRBV11-3 and TRBJ1-2; 8 bases are shared with TRBD1. Germline V lookup: CDR1 SGHNT, CDR2 YENEEA. With 5 bases clipped from V and 8 bases from J, the junction kept 25 bases outside the gene matches. The CDR3 contains 19 residues. This CDR3 is CASSPGGGRWDRRPVGYTF. In DNA, the CDR3 is TGTGCCAGCAGCCCCGGGGGGGGTAGGTGGGACAGGAGACCGGTCGGCTACACCTTC.

The genes are TRBV28 and TRBJ2-3; TRBD1 matches 9 bases. Trimming removed 6 bases from V and 3 bases from J; junction bases left unmatched: 7. CDR3 size: 15 residues. Per germline, CDR1 MDHEN and CDR2 SYDVKM. The DNA of the CDR3 is TGTGCCAGCAGAACCCGGGACAGGGAAACAGATACGCAGTATTTT. Translation gives CASRTRDRETDTQYF. Full variable domain (outside the CDR3, taken from reference TRBV28 and TRBJ2-3): DVKVTQSSRYLVKRTGEKVFLECVQDMDHENMFWYRQDPGLGLRLIYFSYDVKMKEKGDIPEGYSVSREKKERFSLILESASTNQTSMYLCASRTRDRETDTQYFGPGTRLTVL.

V and J are TRBV7-8 and TRBJ2-1; 11 bases are shared with TRBD2. The CDR3 spans 15 residues. Trimming took 5 bases from V and 8 from J; bases not matched to a gene: 8. Germline CDR1 and CDR2: SGHVS and FQNEAQ. CDR3 nucleotides: TGTGCCAGCAGCATAACTAGCGGGAGTTTGTATGAGCAGTTCTTC. Translation: CASSITSGSLYEQFF.

This clone came up a few times. The V and J genes are TRBV7-2 and TRBJ1-2; TRBD1 matches at 7 bases. CDR3 size: 16 residues. The V and J ends lost 5 bases and 4 bases, in that order; junction bases with no gene match: 13. In germline, CDR1 is SGHTA, CDR2 FQGNSA. The CDR3 nucleotides are TGTGCCAGCAGCACCCACTACGACAGGGCGAGCTATGGCTACACCTTC. Encoded protein: CASSTHYDRASYGYTF.

The chain recombines TRBV20-1 with TRBJ2-3; D is undetermined. Trimming removed 3 bases from V and 5 bases from J, with 6 bases in between. Germline V gene lookup returns CDR1 DFQATT and CDR2 SNEGSKA (reference sequence). This CDR3 is 11 amino acids long. The CDR3 sequence is CSARKLDTQYF. The CDR3 nucleotides are TGCAGTGCTAGGAAGTTAGATACGCAGTATTTT.